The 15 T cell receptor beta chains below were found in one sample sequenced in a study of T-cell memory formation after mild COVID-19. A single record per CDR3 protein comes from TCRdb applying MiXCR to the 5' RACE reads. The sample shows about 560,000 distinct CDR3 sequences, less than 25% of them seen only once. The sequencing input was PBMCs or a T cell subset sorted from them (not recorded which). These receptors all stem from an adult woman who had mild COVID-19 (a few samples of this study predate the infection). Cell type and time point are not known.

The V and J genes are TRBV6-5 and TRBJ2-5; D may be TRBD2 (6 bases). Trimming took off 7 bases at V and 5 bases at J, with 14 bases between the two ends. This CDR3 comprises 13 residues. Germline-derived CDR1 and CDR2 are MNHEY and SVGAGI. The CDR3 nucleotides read TGTGCCAGCACGCAGGAGGGAGAGGAGACCCAGTACTTC. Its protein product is CASTQEGEETQYF.

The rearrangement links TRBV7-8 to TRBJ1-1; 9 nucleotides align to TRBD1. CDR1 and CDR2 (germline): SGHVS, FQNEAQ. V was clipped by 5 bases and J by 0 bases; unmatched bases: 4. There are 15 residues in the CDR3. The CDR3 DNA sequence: TGTGCCAGCAGCAAACAGGGGGCCATGAACACTGAAGCTTTCTTT. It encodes CASSKQGAMNTEAFF.

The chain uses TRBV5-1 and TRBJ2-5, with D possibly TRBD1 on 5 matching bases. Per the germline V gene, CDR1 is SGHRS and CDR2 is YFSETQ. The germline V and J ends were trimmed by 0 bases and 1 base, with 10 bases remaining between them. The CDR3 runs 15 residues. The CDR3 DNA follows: TGCGCCAGCAGCTTGGGGGGCCAGCCCCAAGAGACCCAGTACTTC. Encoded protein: CASSLGGQPQETQYF.

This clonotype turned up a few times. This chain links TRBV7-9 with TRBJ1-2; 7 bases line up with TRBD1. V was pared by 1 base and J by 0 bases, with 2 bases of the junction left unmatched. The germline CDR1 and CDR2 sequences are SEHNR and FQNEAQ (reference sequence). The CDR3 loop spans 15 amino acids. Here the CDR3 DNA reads TGTGCCAGCAGCTTAGACAGGGGCGCTAACTATGGCTACACCTTC. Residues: CASSLDRGANYGYTF.

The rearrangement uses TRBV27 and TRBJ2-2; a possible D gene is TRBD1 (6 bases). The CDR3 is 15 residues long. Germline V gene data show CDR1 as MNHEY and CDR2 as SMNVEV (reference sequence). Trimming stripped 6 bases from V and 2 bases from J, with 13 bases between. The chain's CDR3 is CASSAGTFNTGELFF. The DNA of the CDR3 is TGTGCCAGCAGCGCCGGGACATTTAACACCGGGGAGCTGTTTTTT.

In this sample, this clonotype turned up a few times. In DNA, the CDR3 is TGTGCCAGCAGCTTTCGGGGCCTCAATGGCTACACCTTC. It encodes CASSFRGLNGYTF. The chain recombines TRBV7-9 with TRBJ1-2; possibly TRBD1 for D (5 bases). CDR1 is SEHNR, CDR2 FQNEAQ, per germline (reference sequence). This CDR3 comprises 13 residues. V was pared by 3 bases and J by 6 bases, with 11 bases between.

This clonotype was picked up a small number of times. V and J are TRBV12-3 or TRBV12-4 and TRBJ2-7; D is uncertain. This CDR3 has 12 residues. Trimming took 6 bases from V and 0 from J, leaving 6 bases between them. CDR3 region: CASSRLSYEQYF. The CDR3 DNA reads TGTGCCAGCAGCCGTCTCTCCTACGAGCAGTACTTC.

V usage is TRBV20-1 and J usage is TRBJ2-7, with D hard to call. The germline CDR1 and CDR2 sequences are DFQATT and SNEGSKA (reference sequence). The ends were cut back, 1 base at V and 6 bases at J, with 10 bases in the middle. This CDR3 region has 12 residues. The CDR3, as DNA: TGCAGTGCTAGAGTAGGTGCTCTCGAGCAGTACTTC. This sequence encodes CSARVGALEQYF.

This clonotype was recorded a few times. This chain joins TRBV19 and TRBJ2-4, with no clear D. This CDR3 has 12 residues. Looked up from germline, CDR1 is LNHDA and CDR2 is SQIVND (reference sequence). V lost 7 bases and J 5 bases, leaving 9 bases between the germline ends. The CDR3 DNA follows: TGTGCCAGTAACAGCGTAGAAAACATTCAGTACTTC. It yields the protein CASNSVENIQYF.

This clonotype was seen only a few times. CDR3 sequence: CASSESLIYGYTF. The CDR3 DNA follows: TGTGCCAGCAGCGAGTCACTTATTTATGGCTACACCTTC. The chain joins TRBV9 to TRBJ1-2; the D is unclear. In germline, CDR1 is SGDLS, CDR2 YYNGEE. This CDR3 is built from 13 residues. V gave up 3 bases and J gave up 5 bases, with 11 bases separating them.

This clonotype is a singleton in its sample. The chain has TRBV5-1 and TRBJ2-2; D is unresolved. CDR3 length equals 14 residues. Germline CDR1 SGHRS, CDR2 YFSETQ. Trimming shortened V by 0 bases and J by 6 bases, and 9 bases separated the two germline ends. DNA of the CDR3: TGCGCCAGCAGCTTGGCGTACACCTCCGGGGAGCTGTTTTTT. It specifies CASSLAYTSGELFF.

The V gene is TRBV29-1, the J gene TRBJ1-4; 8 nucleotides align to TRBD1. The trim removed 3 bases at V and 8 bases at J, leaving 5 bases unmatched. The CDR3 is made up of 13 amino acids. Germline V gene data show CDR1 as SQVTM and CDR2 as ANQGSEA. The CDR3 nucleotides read TGCAGCGTTGAGACAGGGGAGGAGGAAAAACTGTTTTTT. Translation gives CSVETGEEEKLFF.

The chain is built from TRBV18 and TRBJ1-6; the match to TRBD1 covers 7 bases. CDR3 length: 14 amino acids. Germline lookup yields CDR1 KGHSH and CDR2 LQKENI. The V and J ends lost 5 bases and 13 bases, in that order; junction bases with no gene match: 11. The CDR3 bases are TGTGCCAGCTCAAAAGACAGGGAAGGTTCGCCCCTCCACTTT. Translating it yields CASSKDREGSPLHF.

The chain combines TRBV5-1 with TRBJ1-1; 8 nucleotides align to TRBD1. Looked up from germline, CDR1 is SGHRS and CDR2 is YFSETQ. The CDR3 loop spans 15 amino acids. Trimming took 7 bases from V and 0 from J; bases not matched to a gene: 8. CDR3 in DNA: TGCGCCAGCCAAGGACAGGGACAATTGAACACTGAAGCTTTCTTT. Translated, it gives CASQGQGQLNTEAFF.

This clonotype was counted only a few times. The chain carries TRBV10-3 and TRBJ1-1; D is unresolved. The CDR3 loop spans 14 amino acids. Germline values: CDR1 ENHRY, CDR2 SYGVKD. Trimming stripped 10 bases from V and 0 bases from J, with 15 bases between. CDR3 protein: CATHKPGVNTEAFF. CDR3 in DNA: TGTGCCACTCACAAACCTGGGGTGAACACTGAAGCTTTCTTT.